A selection of T cell receptor beta chains follows, all from one sample in a study of neurological immune-mediated disorders. One entry per CDR3 protein results from TCRdb running MiXCR on the 5' RACE reads. Counted here are tens of thousands of distinct CDR3 sequences, about 13% occurring once; the ten biggest clones make up about 5%. Sequencing was carried out using PBMCs. Receptors originate from a female donor with HTLV-1-associated myelopathy (HAM/TSP). Each CDR3 is given with its conserved first and last residue. The D gene is left open where the match is weak. For some rows the clone size is stated as once, few or many, or as a class when expanded; others skip it.

J	D	V	size	length	CDR3	DNA
TRBJ2-1	.	TRBV9	many	14	CASSPQWDYNEQFF	TGTGCCAGCAGCCCCCAGTGGGACTACAATGAGCAGTTCTTC
TRBJ2-2	.	TRBV12-3/TRBV12-4	many	16	CASTTRLKANTGELFF	TGTGCCAGCACCACCCGTCTCAAAGCGAACACCGGGGAGCTGTTTTTT
TRBJ2-2	TRBD1	TRBV6-5	many	16	CASSYVGQGKTGELFF	TGTGCCAGCAGTTACGTCGGACAGGGTAAAACCGGGGAGCTGTTTTTT
TRBJ2-3	.	TRBV20-1	many	16	CSARGATLPSADTQYF	TGCAGTGCTAGGGGGGCTACATTACCTTCAGCAGATACGCAGTATTTT
TRBJ1-2	.	TRBV5-1	many	16	CASSLFGVDRGDGYTF	TGCGCCAGCAGCCTTTTTGGTGTGGACCGGGGGGATGGCTACACCTTC
TRBJ2-7	TRBD1	TRBV20-1	many	14	CSARVDRGVYEQYF	TGCAGTGCTAGAGTAGACAGGGGCGTCTACGAGCAGTACTTC
TRBJ2-7	.	TRBV12-3/TRBV12-4	many	14	CASSLLGRSYEQYF	TGTGCCAGCAGTTTGCTGGGAAGGTCCTACGAGCAGTACTTC
TRBJ2-7	TRBD1	TRBV7-9	.	13	CASSKTGAYEQYF	TGTGCCAGCAGCAAGACAGGGGCCTACGAGCAGTACTTC
TRBJ2-1	.	TRBV7-3	many	15	CASSLNPSSYNEQFF	TGTGCCAGCAGCTTAAATCCGAGCTCCTACAATGAGCAGTTCTTC
TRBJ2-3	.	TRBV6-5	many	14	CASGRQTDTDTQYF	TGTGCCAGCGGTCGACAGACGGACACAGATACGCAGTATTTT
TRBJ1-6	.	TRBV12-3/TRBV12-4	many	15	CASSLQGPGNSPLHF	TGTGCCAGCAGCCTCCAGGGCCCGGGGAATTCACCCCTCCACTTT
TRBJ2-1	TRBD2	TRBV5-1	.	19	CASSLGSGGSMSSFNEQFF	TGCGCAAGCAGCTTGGGTAGCGGGGGGTCCATGAGCTCCTTCAATGAGCAGTTCTTC
TRBJ1-4	.	TRBV5-6	many	14	CASSSGTANEKLFF	TGTGCCAGCAGCTCCGGGACCGCTAATGAAAAACTGTTTTTT
TRBJ2-1	TRBD1	TRBV2	many	14	CASSTQGAYNEQFF	TGTGCCAGCAGTACGCAGGGGGCCTACAATGAGCAGTTCTTC
TRBJ2-2	.	TRBV6-5	once	14	CASKRQMNTGSCFF	.
TRBJ2-7	TRBD1	TRBV7-8	many	16	CASSLRGTGGSYEQYF	TGTGCCAGCAGCTTAAGAGGGACAGGGGGTAGTTACGAGCAGTACTTC
TRBJ2-1	TRBD2	TRBV5-1	many	15	CASCLAGPSYNEQFF	TGCGCCAGCTGCTTAGCGGGGCCTTCCTACAATGAGCAGTTCTTC
TRBJ2-4	.	TRBV20-1	many	15	CSARWAALAKNIQYF	TGCAGTGCTAGATGGGCGGCGTTAGCCAAAAACATTCAGTACTTC
TRBJ2-3	.	TRBV20-1	many	11	CSAGYSDTQYF	TGCAGTGCTGGGTATTCAGATACGCAGTATTTT
TRBJ2-2	.	TRBV5-1	.	15	CASSLDLRAAVELFF	TGTGCCAGCAGCTTGGACCTTAGGGCCGCCGTGGAGCTGTTTTTT
TRBJ1-1	.	TRBV5-1	many	13	CASSLGGPTEAFF	TGCGCCAGCAGCCTGGGGGGGCCCACTGAAGCTTTCTTT
TRBJ2-1	TRBD2	TRBV18	few	16	CASSSAVLAGHNEQFF	TGTGCCAGCTCCTCGGCTGTCCTAGCGGGCCACAATGAGCAGTTCTTC
TRBJ1-4	.	TRBV5-1	medium-sized	13	CASSVQENEKLFF	TGCGCCAGCAGCGTACAGGAAAATGAAAAACTGTTTTTT
TRBJ2-1	TRBD2	TRBV3-1	few	17	CASSQLAGLAGYNEQFF	TGTGCCAGCAGCCAACTGGCCGGACTAGCCGGTTACAATGAGCAGTTCTTC
TRBJ2-3	.	TRBV5-6	.	14	CASSLARTDGTQYF	TGTGCCAGCAGCTTGGCCCGGACGGACGGGACGCAGTATTTT
TRBJ2-5	.	TRBV3-1	many	12	CASSTAGGTQYF	TGTGCCAGCAGCACGGCCGGGGGGACCCAGTACTTC
TRBJ2-5	.	TRBV20-1	.	16	CSAPSETGLRQETQYF	TGCAGTGCTCCTTCCGAAACCGGTCTGCGGCAAGAGACCCAGTACTTC
TRBJ2-2	.	TRBV20-1	many	17	CSAAPPGVNRRTGELFF	TGCAGTGCTGCCCCGCCAGGTGTCAACCGTCGGACCGGGGAGCTGTTTTTT
TRBJ1-2	.	TRBV4-2	many	13	CASSQDDSSSYTF	TGTGCCAGCAGCCAAGACGATTCTTCCAGCTACACCTTC
TRBJ2-1	.	TRBV5-1	many	18	CASKPGVTRMSSYNEQFF	TGCGCCAGCAAGCCTGGGGTGACACGGATGAGCTCCTACAATGAGCAGTTCTTC
TRBJ1-5	.	TRBV28	many	15	CASSSPQTGNQPQHF	TGTGCCAGCAGTTCGCCTCAAACAGGCAATCAGCCCCAGCATTTT
TRBJ2-2	.	TRBV10-3	many	14	CAISRDGNTGELFF	TGTGCCATCAGCAGGGACGGGAACACCGGGGAGCTGTTTTTT
TRBJ2-7	.	TRBV7-9	many	12	CASSLLGYEQYF	TGTGCCAGCAGCCTACTCGGGTACGAGCAGTACTTC
TRBJ2-2	.	TRBV6-5	many	14	CASRRSANTGELFF	TGTGCCAGCAGAAGGAGCGCGAACACCGGGGAGCTGTTTTTT
TRBJ2-2	TRBD1	TRBV24-1	many	16	CATSGGTGWNTGELFF	TGTGCCACCAGTGGGGGGACAGGCTGGAACACCGGGGAGCTGTTTTTT
TRBJ1-2	.	TRBV29-1	many	12	CSGELRNYGYTF	TGCAGCGGCGAGCTGCGGAACTATGGCTACACCTTC
TRBJ2-7	.	TRBV20-1	many	12	CSAPTGSYEQYF	TGCAGTGCGCCAACAGGGTCCTACGAGCAGTACTTC
TRBJ2-1	TRBD2	TRBV12-3/TRBV12-4	.	15	CASSLGTSAYNEQFF	TGTGCCAGCAGTCTCGGGACTAGCGCATACAATGAGCAGTTCTTC
TRBJ2-1	TRBD2	TRBV3-1	many	13	CASSQSSGTEQFF	TGTGCCAGCAGCCAAAGTAGCGGGACCGAGCAGTTCTTC
TRBJ1-4	TRBD1	TRBV10-3	many	15	CAISESTGDHEKLFF	TGTGCCATCAGTGAGTCAACAGGGGACCATGAAAAACTGTTTTTT
TRBJ2-6	.	TRBV12-3/TRBV12-4	many	16	CASSMRRSSGANVLTF	TGTGCCAGCAGTATGAGACGGTCCTCTGGGGCCAACGTCCTGACTTTC
TRBJ2-1	.	TRBV7-8	many	13	CASSQDRYNEQFF	TGTGCCAGCAGCCAGGACAGATACAATGAGCAGTTCTTC
TRBJ2-2	.	TRBV12-3/TRBV12-4	.	15	CASSADGARSPELFF	TGTGCCAGCAGTGCTGATGGGGCGAGGTCTCCGGAGCTGTTTTTT
TRBJ2-3	TRBD2	TRBV10-1	.	14	CASSESRGADTQYF	TGCGCCAGCAGTGAGTCGCGGGGGGCAGATACGCAGTATTTT